This is a list of T cell receptor beta chains from one sample in a study of T cells in Graves' hyperthyroidism and ophthalmopathy. One entry per CDR3 protein, called by TCRdb with MiXCR from the multiplex PCR reads. The profile shows around 420,000 distinct CDR3 sequences, around a sixth of them singletons. The sample comprised blood. The source of these receptors is a woman aged 18-29 years with Graves' hyperthyroidism. Both conserved end residues are part of each CDR3. Fields, in order: J gene, V gene, clone size, D gene, CDR3 length, CDR3 protein, CDR3 DNA. The D gene is left open where the match is weak. Some rows have no size entry. The others give once, few or many, or a class for an expanded clone.

TRBJ1-6	TRBV19	-	TRBD1	14	CASSIDRVGSPLHF	TGTGCCAGTAGTATCGACAGGGTCGGTTCACCCCTCCACTTT
TRBJ1-2	TRBV20-1	many	-	13	CSAPFGAGNGYTF	TGCAGTGCTCCCTTTGGGGCAGGGAACGGCTACACCTTC
TRBJ2-5	TRBV28	-	-	14	CASTLLGGQETQYF	TGTGCCAGCACCCTACTTGGCGGCCAAGAGACCCAGTACTTC
TRBJ1-4	TRBV18	many	-	12	CASSPPGEKLFF	TGTGCCAGCTCACCACCCGGGGAAAAACTGTTTTTT
TRBJ1-1	TRBV19	-	-	14	CASSIGYNHKGAFF	TGTGCCAGTAGTATAGGGTACAATCATAAGGGAGCTTTCTTT
TRBJ1-6	TRBV12-3/TRBV12-4	many	-	17	CASSLALGGRLGSPLHF	TGTGCCAGCAGTTTAGCGCTCGGCGGGCGACTTGGTTCACCCCTCCACTTT
TRBJ1-5	TRBV19	-	-	18	CASSLETGTSDINQPQHF	TGTGCCAGTAGTTTGGAGACCGGGACTTCAGATATTAATCAGCCCCAGCATTTT
TRBJ2-1	TRBV24-1	-	TRBD2	16	CATSEGSGRRVNEQFF	TGTGCCACCAGTGAGGGTAGCGGGAGAAGGGTGAATGAGCAGTTCTTC
TRBJ2-1	TRBV3-1	-	TRBD2	18	CASSQDGEAGGPLDEQFF	TGTGCCAGCAGCCAAGATGGGGAAGCGGGAGGGCCTTTGGATGAGCAGTTCTTC
TRBJ2-7	TRBV3-1	-	-	11	CASSHQAEQYF	TGTGCCAGCAGCCACCAGGCCGAGCAGTACTTC
TRBJ1-6	TRBV9	-	-	15	CASSVGRGYNSPLHF	TGTGCCAGCAGCGTAGGGAGGGGCTATAATTCACCCCTCCACTTT
TRBJ1-3	TRBV11-2	many	TRBD1	14	CASSWRDRDYTIYF	TGTGCCAGCAGCTGGAGGGACAGGGATTACACCATATATTTT
TRBJ2-4	TRBV5-6	many	-	14	CASSLVSGTYIQYF	TGTGCCAGCAGCTTGGTGTCAGGGACGTACATTCAGTACTTC
TRBJ2-3	TRBV5-1	-	-	13	CASSLGGRDTQYF	TGCGCCAGCAGCTTGGGGGGGAGAGATACGCAGTATTTT
TRBJ2-1	TRBV10-3	many	-	14	CAISESTGLGEQFF	TGTGCCATCAGTGAGTCTACAGGCCTAGGGGAGCAGTTCTTC
TRBJ2-2	TRBV4-2	-	-	17	CASSQDPWAGGTGELFF	TGTGCCAGCAGCCAAGACCCGTGGGCGGGTGGAACCGGGGAGCTGTTTTTT
TRBJ2-7	TRBV12-3/TRBV12-4	few	TRBD1	15	CASSSIGDRPGEQYF	TGTGCCAGCAGTTCAATAGGGGACAGGCCCGGGGAGCAGTACTTC
TRBJ1-1	TRBV9	-	TRBD1	19	CASSTRTGQGPWRNTEAFF	TGTGCCAGCAGCACTCGGACAGGACAGGGCCCTTGGAGGAACACTGAAGCTTTCTTT
TRBJ2-7	TRBV4-1	many	-	15	CASSQEIQGPYEQYF	TGCGCCAGCAGCCAAGAAATCCAGGGCCCCTACGAGCAGTACTTC
TRBJ2-3	TRBV20-1	many	TRBD2	13	CTARGGRRDTQYF	TGCACCGCGCGGGGGGGCCGGAGAGATACGCAGTATTTT
TRBJ2-7	TRBV15	many	TRBD2	15	CATSRFSGSSYEQYF	TGTGCCACCAGCAGATTCAGCGGGAGCTCCTACGAGCAGTACTTC
TRBJ1-3	TRBV19	-	TRBD1	15	CASNRQGSGRNTIYF	TGTGCCAGTAACCGACAGGGGTCGGGGAGAAACACCATATATTTT
TRBJ1-6	TRBV6-6	many	-	13	CASSYSRGSPLHF	TGTGCCAGCAGTTACTCTCGGGGGTCACCCCTCCACTTT
TRBJ2-7	TRBV9	few	TRBD2	18	CASSVGGVTSGGPYEQYF	TGTGCCAGCAGCGTAGGGGGGGTCACTAGCGGGGGACCCTACGAGCAGTACTTC
TRBJ2-5	TRBV7-9	many	TRBD1	15	CASSPRTGWRETQYF	TGTGCCAGCAGCCCCCGGACAGGGTGGCGAGAGACCCAGTACTTC
TRBJ2-1	TRBV27	many	-	13	CASSLYSGYEQFF	TGTGCCAGCAGTTTGTATAGCGGCTATGAGCAGTTCTTC
TRBJ1-1	TRBV6-4	few	TRBD1	17	CASSVLVVTGEWAEAFF	TGTGCCAGCAGTGTTCTCGTAGTAACAGGGGAATGGGCCGAAGCTTTCTTT
TRBJ2-1	TRBV7-3	few	-	15	CACSQDGAAYNEQFF	TGTGCCTGCAGCCAGGACGGGGCAGCGTACAATGAGCAGTTCTTC
TRBJ1-5	TRBV19	many	TRBD1	17	CASSTLQGVESNQPQHF	TGTGCCAGTAGTACCCTACAGGGGGTGGAAAGCAATCAGCCCCAGCATTTT
TRBJ2-7	TRBV27	many	TRBD1	14	CASRGQESSYEQYF	TGTGCCAGCAGGGGACAGGAGAGCTCCTACGAGCAGTACTTC
TRBJ2-7	TRBV5-8	many	TRBD1	16	CASSVRQDRSSYEQYF	TGTGCCAGCAGCGTCCGGCAGGACAGGAGCTCCTACGAGCAGTACTTC
TRBJ2-1	TRBV7-2	many	-	17	CASSVSGQGPSYNEQFF	TGTGCCAGCAGCGTATCGGGGCAGGGGCCCTCCTACAATGAGCAGTTCTTC
TRBJ1-2	TRBV5-4	few	-	16	CASSLWETDANYGYTF	TGTGCCAGCAGCTTGTGGGAGACAGATGCTAACTATGGCTACACCTTC
TRBJ2-5	TRBV5-1	many	-	13	CASSPASPETQYF	TGCGCCAGCAGCCCCGCAAGCCCCGAGACCCAGTACTTC
TRBJ1-4	TRBV5-1	many	-	15	CASSFRRATNEKLFF	TGCGCCAGCAGCTTCAGACGGGCAACTAATGAAAAACTGTTTTTT
TRBJ1-6	TRBV7-8	many	-	13	CASSLGASSPLHF	TGTGCCAGCAGCTTAGGGGCCAGTTCACCCCTCCACTTT
TRBJ1-5	TRBV19	few	-	14	CASIKAGMNQPQHF	TGTGCCAGTATAAAAGCGGGGATGAATCAGCCCCAGCATTTT
TRBJ2-1	TRBV5-1	few	-	14	CASTPLAGNNEQFF	TGCGCCAGCACCCCCCTGGCGGGGAACAATGAGCAGTTCTTC
TRBJ1-6	TRBV6-1	-	-	16	CASSPNIGTGNSPLHF	TGTGCCAGCAGTCCAAACATCGGGACGGGGAATTCACCCCTCCACTTT
TRBJ2-6	TRBV20-1	many	-	14	CSGAPISGANVLTF	TGCAGTGGAGCGCCTATCTCTGGGGCCAACGTCCTGACTTTC
TRBJ2-7	TRBV27	many	-	16	CASSLLTRDGLSEQYF	TGTGCCAGCAGTCTGTTAACGCGGGACGGCCTTTCCGAGCAGTACTTC